Listed below are T cell receptor beta chains from one sample, sequenced in a study of T cell responses to AZD1222 COVID-19 vaccine. TCRdb keeps only in-frame clones here, not all; method: immunoSEQ multiplex PCR. The sample carries about 92,000 clones, roughly 93% recorded once. The specimen was peripheral blood, collected on day 0 of AZD1222 vaccination. The receptors shown here come from an adult in good health. The CDR3 runs from the conserved cysteine through the conserved F or W. The order of the fields is D gene, V gene, J gene, clone size, CDR3 DNA, CDR3 protein. A D gene is named only where the DNA matches it firmly. A clone size is listed for some rows: how often the clone was seen (once, few, many), or a class if it is expanded.

>NA|TRBV3-1/TRBV3-2|TRBJ1-6|NA
TGTGCCAGCAGCAAAGAGGTCACATTTTCAAATAATTCACCCCTCCACTTT
CASSKEVTFSNNSPLHF
>TRBD1|TRBV19|TRBJ1-4|NA
TGTGCCAGTGGCGGGACAGGACAGGGCCCTAATGAAAAACTGTTTTTT
CASGGTGQGPNEKLFF
>TRBD1|TRBV7-9|TRBJ2-3|NA
TGTGCCAGCAGCCGACAGGGGATCACAGATACGCAGTATTTT
CASSRQGITDTQYF
>NA|TRBV18|TRBJ1-5|NA
TGTGCCAGCTCACCGTCAGGGAATCAGCCCCAGCATTTT
CASSPSGNQPQHF
>TRBD2|TRBV6-5|TRBJ2-2|NA
TGTGCCAGCTGTCCCCGGGGGGGCCCCACCGGGGAGCTGTTTTTT
CASCPRGGPTGELFF
>TRBD1|TRBV4-2|TRBJ2-3|NA
TGTGCCAGCAGCCAACGAGGACAGGAGGGCACAGATACGCAGTATTTT
CASSQRGQEGTDTQYF
>TRBD1|TRBV5-8|TRBJ2-3|few
TGTGCCAGCAGCTTGACAGGGGGAAGCACAGATACGCAGTATTTT
CASSLTGGSTDTQYF
>TRBD2|TRBV7-8|TRBJ2-2|NA
TGTGCCAGCAGCCGAGGACTAGCGGGGGCCTCGAACACCGGGGAGCTGTTTTTT
CASSRGLAGASNTGELFF
>NA|TRBV6-1|TRBJ1-3|NA
TGTGCCAGCAGTGATCTGCCCCTTTGGGGCTCTGGAAACACCATATATTTT
CASSDLPLWGSGNTIYF
>NA|TRBV12-3/TRBV12-4|TRBJ1-1|NA
TGTGCCAGCAGCTTGGGGTACACTGAAGCTTTCTTT
CASSLGYTEAFF
>NA|TRBV29-1|TRBJ2-1|NA
TGCAGCGTTGACCGACAGGCATACAATGAGCAGTTCTTC
CSVDRQAYNEQFF
>NA|TRBV4-1|TRBJ1-6|few
TGCGCCAGCAGCCAAGAGTCCATCCTACCCCTCCACTTT
CASSQESILPLHF
>TRBD1|TRBV19|TRBJ2-7|once
TGTGCCAGTAGTATGGGAGGACAGGGGGTCTACGAGCAGTACTTC
CASSMGGQGVYEQYF
>NA|TRBV30|TRBJ1-1|NA
TGTGCCTGGAGTGTAGATGGCGGGAACACTGAAGCTTTCTTT
CAWSVDGGNTEAFF
>TRBD1|TRBV7-2|TRBJ2-7|NA
TGTGCCAGCAGCTCGAACAGGGGCGACGAGCAGTACTTC
CASSSNRGDEQYF
>NA|TRBV7-2|TRBJ1-6|NA
TGTGCCAGCAGTTTCGCTGGAAGACCCCTCCACTTT
CASSFAGRPLHF
>NA|TRBV5-6|TRBJ2-7|NA
TGTGCCAGCAGCTTATCAAAGTACGAGCAGTACTTC
CASSLSKYEQYF
>TRBD1|TRBV7-9|TRBJ1-4|NA
TGTGCCAGCAGCTCCGGACAGGGGCCGAAACTGTTTTTT
CASSSGQGPKLFF
>NA|TRBV5-4|TRBJ2-7|NA
TGTGCCAGCAGCTTAAGGGACAACTCCTACGAGCAGTACTTC
CASSLRDNSYEQYF
>NA|TRBV4-2|TRBJ2-6|NA
TGTGCCAGCAGCCACCACAGCTCTGGGGCCAACGTCCTGACTTTC
CASSHHSSGANVLTF
>NA|TRBV12-3/TRBV12-4|TRBJ2-7|NA
TGTGCCAGCAGCCGGGACCCCGGGCGCGAGCAGTACTTC
CASSRDPGREQYF
>TRBD2|TRBV11-3|TRBJ2-5|NA
TGTGCCAGCAGCCTCAGGACTAGCGGGGGGGCCGCGGGAGAGACCCAGTACTTC
CASSLRTSGGAAGETQYF
>TRBD2|TRBV27|TRBJ2-7|few
TGTGCCGTCGGGGGGAGCGAGCAGTACTTC
CAVGGSEQYF
>TRBD1|TRBV18|TRBJ1-1|NA
TGTGCCAGCTCACCGAGGGACAGGGGTGAAGCTTTCTTT
CASSPRDRGEAFF
>TRBD1|TRBV4-3|TRBJ1-1|NA
TGCGCCAGCAGTGACAGGGCAAGCACTGAAGCTTTCTTT
CASSDRASTEAFF
>NA|TRBV4-2|TRBJ2-1|NA
TGTGCCAGCAGCCAAGAAGAGTTGAGAGGCAGGGAGCAGTTCTTC
CASSQEELRGREQFF
>NA|TRBV28|TRBJ1-2|NA
TGTGCCAGCAGTTTCGGAAAGAATGGCTACACCTTC
CASSFGKNGYTF
>NA|TRBV5-8|TRBJ1-5|NA
TGTGCCAGCAGCTTGGGAGATAGAGAGAATCAGCCCCAGCATTTT
CASSLGDRENQPQHF
>TRBD1|TRBV5-1|TRBJ1-6|NA
TGCGCCAGCAGCTTGGGAGGGACAGGTACCTCACCCCTCCACTTT
CASSLGGTGTSPLHF
>NA|TRBV5-1|TRBJ2-5|NA
TGCGCCAGCAGCTGGATGGGGGGCGCAGGGCAAGAGACCCAGTACTTC
CASSWMGGAGQETQYF
>NA|TRBV28|TRBJ1-3|NA
TGTGCCACCCAACGGGAAGGGGCCTCTGGAAACACCATATATTTT
CATQREGASGNTIYF
>TRBD1|TRBV7-9|TRBJ1-6|once
TGTGCCAGCAGCCCGGGACAGGGGAATTCACCCCTCCACTTT
CASSPGQGNSPLHF
>NA|TRBV28|TRBJ1-5|NA
TGTGCCAGCAGTTCACCGCCGGGGGGTTCCCAGCATTTT
CASSSPPGGSQHF
>TRBD2|TRBV7-8|TRBJ2-1|NA
TGTGCCAGCAGCTACGACAGCGGGGAGGGCTCCTACAATGAGCAGTTCTTC
CASSYDSGEGSYNEQFF
>TRBD1|TRBV5-1|TRBJ1-2|NA
TGCGCCAGCAGCAAAGGGGGCGACTATGGCTACACCTTC
CASSKGGDYGYTF
>TRBD1|TRBV29-1|TRBJ2-5|NA
TGCAGCGTTAACAGGGGCCCAGAGACCCAGTACTTC
CSVNRGPETQYF
>TRBD1|TRBV10-3|TRBJ1-3|NA
TGTGCCATCAGTGATCCAGGGGGCTTGGGAAACACCATATATTTT
CAISDPGGLGNTIYF
>NA|TRBV21-1|TRBJ1-1|NA
TGTGCCAGCAGCAAAGGGAGGGGGAGGACCACTGAAGCTTTCTTT
CASSKGRGRTTEAFF
>NA|TRBV5-1|TRBJ2-1|NA
TGCGCCAGCAGCTTGGAGGGCAATGAGCAGTTCTTC
CASSLEGNEQFF
>TRBD1|TRBV9|TRBJ1-5|NA
TGTGCCAGCAGCGTAGGACAGGGAAATCAGCCCCAGCATTTT
CASSVGQGNQPQHF
>TRBD1|TRBV18|TRBJ1-6|NA
TGTGCCAGCTCACCTCAACGGGACAGTAATTCACCCCTCCACTTT
CASSPQRDSNSPLHF
>NA|TRBV11-2|TRBJ2-7|NA
TGTGCCAGCAGCTTATATTCCGAGCAGTACTTC
CASSLYSEQYF
>NA|TRBV7-2|TRBJ1-1|NA
TGTGCCAGCAGCTCCACCTCGGGGGGGACTGAAGCTTTCTTT
CASSSTSGGTEAFF
>NA|TRBV7-2|TRBJ2-3|NA
TGTGCCAGCAGCACGTTCACAGATACGCAGTATTTT
CASSTFTDTQYF
>NA|TRBV18|TRBJ2-1|NA
TGTGCCAGCTCACTCCCGGGAAGGGTTGGCAATGAGCAGTTCTTC
CASSLPGRVGNEQFF
>NA|TRBV30|TRBJ1-6|NA
TGTGCCTGGAGTTTGCAAAATAATTCACCCCTCCACTTT
CAWSLQNNSPLHF
>TRBD2|TRBV28|TRBJ2-1|once
TGTGCCAGCAGTTTATCGACTAGCGGAGACAATGAGCAGTTCTTC
CASSLSTSGDNEQFF
>TRBD1|TRBV24-1|TRBJ1-5|few
TGTGCCACCAGTGCAGGGACAGGCGAGAATCAGCCCCAGCATTTT
CATSAGTGENQPQHF
>NA|TRBV7-8|TRBJ1-4|NA
TGTGCCAGCAGCCCGGACAGTTTAAATGAAAAACTGTTTTTT
CASSPDSLNEKLFF
>TRBD2|TRBV2|TRBJ2-5|few
TGTGCCAGCAGTGACTGGGGCCGAGCTAGCGGGGACGAGACCCAGTACTTC
CASSDWGRASGDETQYF
>NA|TRBV21-1|TRBJ1-2|NA
TGTGCCAGCAGCCCATCCGGCTACACCTTC
CASSPSGYTF
>NA|TRBV6-5|TRBJ2-7|NA
TGTGCCAGCACCACGGACGTCAGGTACGAGCAGTACTTC
CASTTDVRYEQYF
>NA|TRBV7-3|TRBJ1-1|NA
TGTGCCAGCAGCTTTGGGGGACACACAACTGAAGCTTTCTTT
CASSFGGHTTEAFF
>NA|TRBV9|TRBJ2-6|NA
TGTGCCAGCAGCGTAGCTCTGGACTCTGGGGCCAACGTCCTGACTTTC
CASSVALDSGANVLTF
>NA|TRBV28|TRBJ2-7|once
TGTGCCAGCAGTTACGAGGGTTGGCAGTACTTC
CASSYEGWQYF
>NA|TRBV6-2/TRBV6-3|TRBJ2-3|NA
TGTGCCAGCAGTCAAGACAGTTCAGATACGCAGTATTTT
CASSQDSSDTQYF